The rows below give T cell receptor beta chains drawn from one sample of a study of patients and donors after allogeneic stem cell transplantation. TCRdb processed the RT-PCR reads anew with MiXCR; each CDR3 protein has one entry. Found here are fewer than 180,000 distinct CDR3 sequences, roughly two fifths of them singletons; the top ten hold 40% to 55%. The source material was blood, either unsorted or a sorted T cell fraction (not recorded which). The origin of the receptors is a human donor who was either an allogeneic HSCT recipient or a stem cell or donor lymphocyte infusion donor (not recorded which). It is not recorded whose cells these are; they may come from a transplant donor. Both conserved end residues are part of each CDR3. D genes are given only for firm matches. Only part of the rows carry a size: once, few, many, or a class if the clone is expanded.

clone size,D gene,V gene,J gene,CDR3 protein,CDR3 DNA
-,-,TRBV15,TRBJ1-2,CATSRDLGGDGYTF,TGTGCCACCAGCAGAGATCTGGGGGGAGATGGCTACACCTTC
-,-,TRBV7-9,TRBJ2-4,CASIRRNIQYF,TGTGCCAGCATTAGGAGAAACATTCAGTACTTC
-,-,TRBV4-3,TRBJ1-1,CASSQHRVPNTEAFF,TGCGCCAGCAGCCAGCACAGGGTTCCCAACACTGAAGCTTTCTTT
many,-,TRBV24-1,TRBJ1-5,CATSIGGSNQPQHF,TGTGCCACCTCTATCGGGGGGAGCAATCAGCCCCAGCATTTT
-,TRBD2,TRBV20-1,TRBJ2-3,CSAPGLAGATDTQYF,TGCAGTGCTCCCGGACTAGCGGGGGCCACAGATACGCAGTATTTT
-,TRBD2,TRBV12-3/TRBV12-4,TRBJ2-5,CASSLKRGQETQYF,TGTGCCAGCAGCTTGAAGCGGGGCCAAGAGACCCAGTACTTC
few,-,TRBV28,TRBJ1-4,CASSFQGLRGKLFF,TGTGCCAGCAGTTTCCAGGGTCTAAGGGGAAAACTGTTTTTT
-,-,TRBV29-1,TRBJ2-2,CSVGATGELFF,TGCAGCGTTGGGGCCACCGGGGAGCTGTTTTTT
few,-,TRBV7-8,TRBJ2-4,CASSLAGREVAKNIQYF,TGTGCCAGCAGCTTAGCAGGCAGGGAAGTTGCCAAAAACATTCAGTACTTC
-,-,TRBV5-1,TRBJ2-5,CASSLWPGAEETQYF,TGCGCCAGCAGCTTGTGGCCAGGGGCCGAGGAGACCCAGTACTTC
once,-,TRBV9,TRBJ2-3,CASSVAGGGRADTQYF,TGTGCCAGCAGCGTAGCGGGAGGGGGCAGAGCGGATACGCAGTATTTT
few,-,TRBV20-1,TRBJ2-3,CSARVPPGTDTQYF,TGCAGTGCTAGAGTCCCCCCCGGCACAGATACGCAGTATTTT
-,-,TRBV18,TRBJ1-5,CASSPEGQPQHF,TGTGCCAGCTCACCAGAGGGTCAGCCCCAGCATTTT
-,TRBD2,TRBV7-3,TRBJ2-3,CASSRSGGFTDTQYF,TGTGCCAGCAGCCGAAGCGGGGGCTTCACAGATACGCAGTATTTT
-,TRBD2,TRBV5-1,TRBJ2-3,CASSLGGRLAADTDTQYF,TGCGCCAGCAGCTTGGGCGGTCGGCTAGCGGCTGACACAGATACGCAGTATTTT
-,-,TRBV28,TRBJ1-5,CASTWGRNQPQHF,TGTGCCAGTACCTGGGGGCGCAATCAGCCCCAGCATTTT
-,-,TRBV28,TRBJ1-2,CASSFNSYGYTF,TGTGCCAGCAGTTTCAACAGCTATGGCTACACCTTC
-,-,TRBV20-1,TRBJ1-5,CSARLTEFNQPQHF,TGCAGTGCGAGACTGACAGAATTTAATCAGCCCCAGCATTTT
few,TRBD1,TRBV18,TRBJ1-5,CASTEQGVRKPQHF,TGTGCCAGCACCGAACAGGGGGTTCGTAAGCCCCAGCATTTT
-,-,TRBV12-3/TRBV12-4,TRBJ1-6,CASRLTSSYNSPLHF,TGTGCCAGCAGACTCACGAGCTCCTATAATTCACCCCTCCACTTT
many,-,TRBV5-1,TRBJ2-2,CASGLRDPNTGELFF,TGCGCCAGCGGCCTCCGGGATCCGAACACCGGGGAGCTGTTTTTT
once,TRBD1,TRBV9,TRBJ2-5,CASSLEDRRETQYF,TGTGCCAGCAGCCTGGAGGACAGGCGGGAGACCCAGTACTTC
-,-,TRBV15,TRBJ1-1,CATSRDLWSEAFF,TGTGCCACCAGCAGAGATCTTTGGTCTGAAGCTTTCTTT